This T cell receptor beta chain originates from a study of T cell clusters in autoimmune cytopenias. Each sample's input was around 270 ng genomic DNA, roughly 40,000 genome equivalents. Germline V CDR1 and CDR2: MNHEY, SVGAGI. The CDR3 consists of 13 residues. One tube held mixed TRB-A and TRB-B primer pools for touch-down PCR. Following a re-call of the multiplex PCR reads, TCRdb has one entry per CDR3 protein and lacks DNA. The listing contains about 4,000 distinct CDR3 sequences. The data also belong to a second study, concerning T cell repertoires in aging, cancer and after chemotherapy. This second study says: Chronic lymphocytic leukemia patients on fludarabine- or bendamustine-based regimens gave paired samples before and after chemotherapy. These repertoire data do not allow conclusions about immunological memory after chemotherapy.

The TCR sequence derives from a human donor with an autoimmune cytopenia or autoimmune hepatitis (not recorded which). The sample comprised peripheral blood. The chain couples TRBV6-5 to TRBJ2-5; TCRdb picks TRBD2, but there is no DNA to check that call. The CDR3 protein is CASSRRGAETQYF.